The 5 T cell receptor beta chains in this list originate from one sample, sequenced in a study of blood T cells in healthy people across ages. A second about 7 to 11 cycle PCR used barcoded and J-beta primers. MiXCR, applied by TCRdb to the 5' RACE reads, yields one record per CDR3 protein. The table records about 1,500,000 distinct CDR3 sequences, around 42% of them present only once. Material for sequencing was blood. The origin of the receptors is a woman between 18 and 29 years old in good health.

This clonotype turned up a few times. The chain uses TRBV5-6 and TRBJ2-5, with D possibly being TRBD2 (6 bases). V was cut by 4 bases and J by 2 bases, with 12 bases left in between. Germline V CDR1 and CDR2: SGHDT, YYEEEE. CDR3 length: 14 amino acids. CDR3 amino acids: CASSHMGGQETQYF. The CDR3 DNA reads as TGTGCCAGCAGCCACATGGGAGGTCAAGAGACCCAGTACTTC.

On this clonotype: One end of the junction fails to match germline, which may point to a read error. CDR3 in amino acids: CAGSFSGEDGYTF. The CDR3 nucleotides read TGTGCCGGCAGTTTTTCAGGGGAGGACGGCTACACCTTC. The J gene is TRBJ1-2, the V gene TRBV27; D is perhaps TRBD1 (6 bases). The CDR3 is 13 amino acids. Germline values: CDR1 MNHEY, CDR2 SMNVEV (reference sequence).

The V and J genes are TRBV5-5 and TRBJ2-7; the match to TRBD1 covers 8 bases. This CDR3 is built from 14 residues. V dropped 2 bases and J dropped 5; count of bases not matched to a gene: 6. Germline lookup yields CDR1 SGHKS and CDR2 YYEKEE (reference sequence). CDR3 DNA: TGTGCCAGCAGCTTATCCAGGGGGCGGGACGAGCAGTACTTC. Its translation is CASSLSRGRDEQYF.

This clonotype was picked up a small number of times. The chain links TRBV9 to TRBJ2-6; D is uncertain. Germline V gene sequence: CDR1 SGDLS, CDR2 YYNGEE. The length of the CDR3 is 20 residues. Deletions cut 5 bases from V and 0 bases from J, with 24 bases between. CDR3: CASSDGKASPKNSGANVLTF. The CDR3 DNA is TGTGCCAGCAGTGATGGAAAAGCGAGCCCAAAGAACTCTGGGGCCAACGTCCTGACTTTC.

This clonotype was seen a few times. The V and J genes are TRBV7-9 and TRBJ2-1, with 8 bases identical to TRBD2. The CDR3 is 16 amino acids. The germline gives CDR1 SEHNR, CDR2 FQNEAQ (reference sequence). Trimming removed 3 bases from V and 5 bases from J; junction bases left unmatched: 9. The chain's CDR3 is CASSFPRLARHNEQFF. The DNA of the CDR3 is TGTGCCAGCAGCTTCCCCCGACTAGCGAGGCACAATGAGCAGTTCTTC.